This TCR beta chain was sequenced in a study of T cell responses to AZD1222 COVID-19 vaccine. The CDR3 is made up of 16 amino acids. In germline, CDR1 is KGHSH, CDR2 LQKENI. V gave up 3 bases and J gave up 0 bases, with 12 bases separating them. The assay was immunoSEQ multiplex PCR, and TCRdb's table has in-frame clones only and misses some. This sample has about 97,000 clones; more than 70% occur once, and the top ten carry roughly 2.8%. The sequence derives from an adult in good health. The material sequenced was peripheral blood, taken on day 0 of AZD1222 vaccination. The gene calls are TRBV18 and TRBJ2-1; D assignment may be TRBD1 or TRBD2 (5 bases each). As DNA, the CDR3 is TGTGCCAGCTCACCCGCCGAGAGGGGCTCCTACAATGAGCAGTTCTTC. It codes for CASSPAERGSYNEQFF.